These 20 T cell receptor beta chains were sequenced from one sample in a study of T cells in Graves' hyperthyroidism and ophthalmopathy. The investigators amplified TCR beta CDR3 regions from RNA transcripts. A set of HTBI primers served as the primers for a first-round RT-PCR of the TCR CDR3. TCRdb fed the multiplex PCR reads into MiXCR, producing one record per CDR3 protein. Of some 440,000 distinct CDR3 sequences in the sample, approximately 15% are singletons; the top ten hold over 7.5%. Sample: blood. These receptor sequences come from a woman between 18 and 29 years old with Graves' hyperthyroidism.

This clonotype was recorded at least ten times. The V gene is TRBV28, the J gene TRBJ2-2; D remains unclear. This CDR3 region has 13 residues. From germline, CDR1 is MDHEN and CDR2 SYDVKM. The V end lost 4 bases, the J end lost 8 bases, and 11 bases lay between the germline ends. Here the CDR3 DNA reads TGTGCCAGCAGTTCTCGCTCCGGAGGGGAGCTGTTTTTT. Amino acid sequence: CASSSRSGGELFF.

This clonotype was observed many times. The chain recombines TRBV12-3 or TRBV12-4 with TRBJ1-2; 10 positions agree with TRBD1. The CDR3 length is 15 residues. Trimming removed 0 bases from V and 3 bases from J; junction bases left unmatched: 1. In DNA, the CDR3 is TGTGCCAGCAGTTTAGCGGGACAGGGGTACTATGGCTACACCTTC. This encodes CASSLAGQGYYGYTF.

This clonotype was detected many times. The chain joins TRBV6-2 or TRBV6-3 to TRBJ1-1; D might be TRBD1 (5 bases). With 6 bases removed from V and 8 bases from J, the gap between germline ends came to 22 bases. Germline V gives CDR1 MNHEY, CDR2 SVGEGT. This CDR3 has 15 residues. The CDR3 bases are TGTGCCAGCAGACCAGGGACCCCTAGGATGGTGGAAGCTTTCTTT. Translation gives CASRPGTPRMVEAFF.

This clonotype was recorded at least ten times. The chain employs TRBV28 and TRBJ2-1, with D tentatively TRBD2 (7 bases). The CDR3 length is 14 residues. V lost 2 bases, J lost 7 bases, and 12 bases lay in between. Germline-derived CDR1 and CDR2 are MDHEN and SYDVKM. CDR3 in amino acids: CASSLRGGLNEQFF. CDR3 DNA: TGTGCCAGCAGTTTAAGGGGGGGCCTAAATGAGCAGTTCTTC.

This clonotype was picked up a small number of times. This chain joins TRBV27 and TRBJ2-5, with TRBD2 identical over 8 bases. V shed 6 bases, J shed 2 bases, and the junction held 8 bases outside the gene matches. This CDR3 spans 15 amino acids. CDR1 and CDR2 (germline): MNHEY, SMNVEV (reference sequence). CDR3 in DNA: TGTGCCAGCAGACCCAGCGGGGGCAATCAAGAGACCCAGTACTTC. Protein product: CASRPSGGNQETQYF.

This clonotype has a count of ten or more. The genes are TRBV11-1 and TRBJ2-5; D possibly corresponds to TRBD1 (6 bases). The CDR3 has 16 amino acids. V dropped 4 bases and J dropped 0 bases, with 15 bases sitting between them. The germline V gene has CDR1 SGHAT and CDR2 FQDESV (reference sequence). In DNA, the CDR3 is TGTGCCAGCAGCTCCCGACAGGAGCACTACCAAGAGACCCAGTACTTC. Translation gives CASSSRQEHYQETQYF. Full variable domain (rest looked up from reference TRBV11-1 and TRBJ2-5): EAEVAQSPRYKITEKSQAVAFWCDPISGHATLYWYRQILGQGPELLVQFQDESVVDDSQLPKDRFSAERLKGVDSTLKIQPAELGDSAMYLCASSSRQEHYQETQYFGPGTRLLVL.

In its sample, this clonotype was seen many times. J is TRBJ2-7 and V is TRBV4-2, with D perhaps matching TRBD2 (6 bases). CDR3 length: 15 residues. Trimming stripped 0 bases from V and 4 bases from J, with 13 bases between. Germline V gene sequence: CDR1 LGHNA, CDR2 YNFKEQ. The CDR3 nucleotides read TGTGCCAGCAGCCAAGAAGTGTATCGGGAGTACGAGCAGTACTTC. Translating gives CASSQEVYREYEQYF.

At least ten counts were recorded for this clonotype. The chain recombines TRBV20-1 with TRBJ2-3; D remains ambiguous. The germline V and J ends were trimmed by 3 bases and 0 bases, with 13 bases remaining between them. CDR3 size: 15 residues. CDR1 and CDR2 from the germline V gene are DFQATT and SNEGSKA (reference sequence). As DNA, the CDR3 is TGCAGTGCTAGCGACTCAGCTCAAAGCACAGATACGCAGTATTTT. Translating it yields CSASDSAQSTDTQYF.

There are many counts of this clonotype. The V call is TRBV6-1, the J call TRBJ1-6, with a tentative D call TRBD1 (5 bases). This CDR3 contains 15 residues. Trimming left V 6 bases short and J 7 bases short, with 16 bases between. The V gene's germline CDR1 is MNHNS and CDR2 SASEGT. The CDR3 region is CASRPRGAGNSPLHF. The CDR3 DNA reads as TGTGCCAGCAGGCCCCGTGGGGCCGGGAATTCACCCCTCCACTTT.

This clonotype was seen at least ten times. V usage is TRBV13 and J usage is TRBJ2-1; 12 nucleotides line up with TRBD2. Germline V CDR1 and CDR2: PRHDT, FYEKMQ (reference sequence). Trimming cost V 6 bases and J 6 bases; bases outside gene matches: 6. The length of the CDR3 is 15 residues. The CDR3 nucleotides read TGTGCCAGCAGGGACCCTAGCGGGAGGGCCAATGAGCAGTTCTTC. This gives the protein CASRDPSGRANEQFF.

This clonotype occurred many times. The chain joins TRBV11-2 to TRBJ2-5; D is uncertain. CDR1 is SGHAT, CDR2 FQNNGV, per germline. The CDR3 extends over 14 amino acids. The ends were cut back, 5 bases at V and 5 bases at J, with 15 bases in the middle. The CDR3 nucleotides read TGTGCCAGCAGCATACTGTACAATACGGAGACCCAGTACTTC. Translation gives CASSILYNTETQYF.

This clonotype has ten or more counts. The V call is TRBV12-3 or TRBV12-4, the J call TRBJ2-1; 12 bases line up with TRBD2. V shed 5 bases and J 8 bases; nucleotides not matched to a gene: 10. The CDR3 has 16 amino acids. CDR3 DNA sequence: TGTGCCAGCAGTCCCGTCACTAGCGGGAGGTTGGATGAGCAGTTCTTC. Translated: CASSPVTSGRLDEQFF.

This clonotype was seen more than once but under ten times. The genes are TRBV9 and TRBJ2-3; TRBD2 matches at 12 bases. Germline loops: CDR1 SGDLS, CDR2 YYNGEE. V shed 5 bases and J 4 bases; nucleotides not matched to a gene: 8. This CDR3 contains 16 residues. The DNA for the CDR3 is TGTGCCAGCAGGATAAGACTAGCGGGAGAGTCAGATACGCAGTATTTT. Its protein product is CASRIRLAGESDTQYF.

This clonotype was observed many times. J is TRBJ2-7 and V is TRBV29-1; D is possibly TRBD1 (6 bases). Germline-derived CDR1 and CDR2 are SQVTM and ANQGSEA. Trimming removed 1 base from V and 5 bases from J, with 9 bases in between. The CDR3 runs 12 residues. CDR3 sequence (DNA): TGCAGCGTTGAAGGGGACACCCACGAGCAGTACTTC. It translates to CSVEGDTHEQYF.

Many counts were recorded for this clonotype. J is TRBJ2-7 and V is TRBV25-1, with a tentative D call TRBD1 (6 bases). In germline, CDR1 is MGHDK, CDR2 SYGVNS. The CDR3 consists of 15 residues. Trimming cost V 4 bases and J 3 bases, with 16 bases left between them. The CDR3 DNA reads as TGTGCCAGCAGTGGGCGGCGGCAGGGGAGCTACGAGCAGTACTTC. Translating gives CASSGRRQGSYEQYF.

This clonotype was detected ten times or more. The chain is built from TRBV19 and TRBJ2-1, with D perhaps given as TRBD1 or TRBD2 (6 bases each). CDR3 length: 18 amino acids. V was clipped by 0 bases and J by 9 bases, with 24 bases between them. The germline gives CDR1 LNHDA, CDR2 SQIVND (reference sequence). In DNA form, the CDR3 reads TGTGCCAGTAGTATAGAAGTGGGGGGCTGGGTGACCCAGGGTGAGCAGTTCTTC. The encoded protein is CASSIEVGGWVTQGEQFF. The full variable domain, its missing parts supplied by reference TRBV19 and TRBJ2-1, is DGGITQSPKYLFRKEGQNVTLSCEQNLNHDAMYWYRQDPGQGLRLIYYSQIVNDFQKGDIAEGYSVSREKKESFPLTVTSAQKNPTAFYLCASSIEVGGWVTQGEQFFGPGTRLTVL.

Turning to this clonotype: The junction does not match germline at one end; this may be a read error. This chain links TRBV7-7 with TRBJ2-1, with 16 nucleotides matching TRBD2. Looked up from germline, CDR1 is SSHAT and CDR2 is FNYEAQ (reference sequence). This CDR3 has 15 residues. The CDR3 sequence is CASSSGLAGGPFQFF. The CDR3 DNA is TGTGCTAGCAGCTCGGGACTAGCGGGAGGGCCGTTTCAGTTCTTC.

In this sample, this clonotype turned up many times. V and J are TRBV18 and TRBJ2-1; maybe TRBD1 (6 bases). The V end lost 3 bases, the J end lost 12 bases, and 18 bases lay between the germline ends. CDR3 size: 14 residues. The germline gives CDR1 KGHSH, CDR2 LQKENI. In DNA, the CDR3 is TGTGCCAGCTCACCGAGCAAGACAGGAAGGGGGCAGTTCTTC. This encodes CASSPSKTGRGQFF.

This chain connects TRBV19 to TRBJ2-2; D remains ambiguous. V lost 8 bases, J lost 6 bases, and 4 bases lay in between. Germline V lookup: CDR1 LNHDA, CDR2 SQIVND (reference sequence). This CDR3 has 10 amino acids. CDR3 nucleotide sequence: TGTGCCAGTCGGGCCGGGGAGCTGTTTTTT. It codes for CASRAGELFF.

As for this clonotype: The junction shows a germline mismatch at one end, possibly a read error. The chain combines TRBV7-9 with TRBJ1-2; maybe TRBD1 (6 bases). Germline CDR1 is SEHNR and CDR2 is FQNEAQ (reference sequence). The CDR3 has 16 amino acids. CDR3 loop: CANSPPRGEANYGYTF. CDR3 nucleotide sequence: TGTGCCAACAGCCCCCCTAGGGGGGAAGCTAACTATGGCTACACCTTC.